This T cell receptor beta chain was found in a study of cytomegalovirus exposure and HLA in healthy donors. General study points: When analyzed later, a missense DCLRE1C variant was found to be linked to TCR beta V- and J-gene trimming. Upon later analysis, HLA-associated TCR beta chains proved more clonally expanded than other, equally common chains. Sequencing likely generated an artifact that appeared as a cluster of highly shared sequence variants.

With respect to this clone: Antigen specificity is unknown.

Per germline, CDR1 SGHTA and CDR2 FQGNSA. Trimming took 3 bases from V and 5 from J, leaving 4 bases between them. The CDR3 runs 11 residues. Use of 60 Vbeta and 13 Jbeta primers characterized the PCR. TCRdb's copy holds only in-frame clones and misses some; the assay was immunoSEQ multiplex PCR. The sample table sets out around 130,000 clones. The TCR was taken from a middle-aged woman in good health and CMV-seronegative. Sequencing was done on a sample of PBMCs. This chain uses TRBV7-2 with TRBJ2-5; D remains unclear. The CDR3: CASSFPETQYF. As DNA, the CDR3 is TGTGCCAGCAGCTTTCCGGAGACCCAGTACTTC.